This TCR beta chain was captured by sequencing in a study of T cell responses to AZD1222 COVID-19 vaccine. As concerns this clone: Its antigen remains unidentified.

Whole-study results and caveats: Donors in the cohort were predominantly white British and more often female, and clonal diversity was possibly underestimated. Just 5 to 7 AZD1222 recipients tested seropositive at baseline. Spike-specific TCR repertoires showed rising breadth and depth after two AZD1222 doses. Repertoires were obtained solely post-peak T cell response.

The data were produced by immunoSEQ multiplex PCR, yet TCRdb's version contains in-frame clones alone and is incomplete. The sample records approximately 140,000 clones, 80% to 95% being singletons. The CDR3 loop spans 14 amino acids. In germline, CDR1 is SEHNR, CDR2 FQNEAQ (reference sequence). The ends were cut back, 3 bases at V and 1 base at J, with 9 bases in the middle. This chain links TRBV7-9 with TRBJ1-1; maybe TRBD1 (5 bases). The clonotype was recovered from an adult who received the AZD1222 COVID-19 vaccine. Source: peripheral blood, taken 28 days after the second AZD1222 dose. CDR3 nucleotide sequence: TGTGCCAGCAGCTTTGGGGCAGCGAACACTGAAGCTTTCTTT. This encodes CASSFGAANTEAFF.